Here is one TCR beta chain with its context. The antigen remains unidentified. The V and J ends lost 0 bases and 1 base respectively, with 8 bases between them. Germline CDR1 SGHKS, CDR2 YYEKEE (reference sequence). The CDR3 totals 14 residues. The treatment was: about 20 received Ad26.COV2.S at low or high dose, single or two shots; about 5 received placebo; per-sample allocation not given. Sample collection was performed on day 63 after the first vaccine or placebo injection. The donor was a Boston adult aged 18-55 years. Measured with immunoSEQ multiplex PCR; TCRdb has only the in-frame clones, and not every one. This table has 350,000 to 450,000 clones, about 85% appearing once. This specimen belongs to a study of Ad26.COV2.S vaccination and SARS-CoV-2 variants. Study-level background: As a participant in COV1001, the donor was in the Ad26.COV2.S trial arm.

Findings of the study overall: Substantial post-vaccination breadth of spike-specific CD8+ and CD4+ T cell responses was reported. Researchers reported similar non-spike TCR breadth in vaccine and placebo recipients.

The source material was peripheral blood, sampled in a trial of Ad26.COV2.S vaccine versus placebo. The V call is TRBV5-5, the J call TRBJ2-7; D is possibly TRBD1 or TRBD2 (5 bases each). The TCR originated in a person between 18 and 60 years old who received the Ad26.COV2.S COVID-19 vaccine or a placebo. This chain's CDR3 is CASSLVWGSYEQYF. CDR3 DNA: TGTGCCAGCAGCTTGGTTTGGGGGTCCTACGAGCAGTACTTC.